The next 11 T cell receptor beta chains were all read from a single sample in a study of T cell responses to AZD1222 COVID-19 vaccine. Measured with immunoSEQ multiplex PCR; TCRdb has only the in-frame clones, and not every one. Found here are 56,000 or so clones, 80% of them singletons; the top ten hold 5%. Source: peripheral blood, taken 28 days after the second AZD1222 dose. These receptors originate from an adult who received the AZD1222 COVID-19 vaccine.

DNA of the CDR3: TGTGCCACCAGTGAGCTACCGTATGAGCAGTTCTTC. This sequence encodes CATSELPYEQFF. This chain joins TRBV24-1 and TRBJ2-1; D gene uncertain. The germline CDR1 and CDR2 sequences are KGHDR and SFDVKD. Trimming stripped 4 bases from V and 8 bases from J, with 8 bases between. CDR3 length equals 12 residues.

V usage is TRBV4-1 and J usage is TRBJ2-6; D remains ambiguous. The CDR3 length is 13 residues. CDR1 MGHRA and CDR2 YSYEKL come from the germline V gene. Trimming pared 4 bases from V and 4 bases from J, leaving 5 bases between. DNA of the CDR3: TGCGCCAGCAGCCCCGTGGGGGCCAACGTCCTGACTTTC. Its translation is CASSPVGANVLTF.

CDR3 coding DNA: TGTGCCAGCAGCCCGCGGACTAACAACAATGAGCAGTTCTTC. Translating gives CASSPRTNNNEQFF. V and J are TRBV9 and TRBJ2-1, with a possible D match to TRBD2 (6 bases). The ends were cut back, 4 bases at V and 5 bases at J, with 13 bases in the middle. The CDR3 is 14 amino acids. CDR1 is SGDLS, CDR2 YYNGEE, per germline.

This clone occurred a few times. The rearrangement links TRBV7-9 to TRBJ1-1; 8 nucleotides match TRBD1. Trimming took 6 bases from V and 4 from J; bases not matched to a gene: 4. Germline CDR1 is SEHNR and CDR2 is FQNEAQ (reference sequence). The CDR3 covers 13 residues. The CDR3 region has the DNA TGTGCCAGCAGTCGAACAGGGGGCACTGAAGCTTTCTTT. Its protein is CASSRTGGTEAFF. The variable domain in full, completed from reference TRBV7-9 and TRBJ1-1, reads DTGVSQNPRHKITKRGQNVTFRCDPISEHNRLYWYRQTLGQGPEFLTYFQNEAQLEKSRLLSDRFSAERPKGSFSTLEIQRTEQGDSAMYLCASSRTGGTEAFFGQGTRLTVV.

V and J are TRBV6-2 or TRBV6-3 and TRBJ1-5, with 7 bases fitting TRBD1. The CDR3 consists of 15 residues. J lost 3 bases, V lost 7 bases, and 9 bases had no gene match. The germline CDR1 and CDR2 sequences are MNHEY and SVGEGT. CDR3 nucleotides: TGTGCCAGCACCCCGACAGGGATAGTCAATCAGCCCCAGCATTTT. Residues: CASTPTGIVNQPQHF.

This clone showed up just a few times. The chain uses TRBV10-3 and TRBJ1-2, with D uncertain. The CDR3 covers 11 residues. Trimming removed 10 bases from V and 5 bases from J, with 11 bases in between. CDR1 is ENHRY and CDR2 is SYGVKD in the germline V gene. CDR3 bases: TGTGCCACTAAGGGTACATATGGCTACACCTTC. Translating it yields CATKGTYGYTF.

The chain employs TRBV5-1 and TRBJ1-6; D possibly corresponds to TRBD1 (6 bases). Germline V gene data show CDR1 as SGHRS and CDR2 as YFSETQ. Trimming cost V 0 bases and J 8 bases, with 15 bases left between them. This CDR3 has 16 residues. CDR3 protein: CASSLAAGQHDSPLHF. CDR3 DNA sequence: TGCGCCAGCAGCTTGGCCGCAGGACAGCACGATTCACCCCTCCACTTT.

The V call is TRBV20-1, the J call TRBJ1-5; D is unclear. CDR1 and CDR2 from the germline V gene are DFQATT and SNEGSKA (reference sequence). V was shortened by 2 bases and J by 6 bases, with 5 bases between the two germline ends. CDR3 length: 11 amino acids. For the CDR3, the DNA is TGCAGTGCTAGATCGGGTCAGCCCCAGCATTTT. Amino acids: CSARSGQPQHF.

This clone was detected once. This rearrangement joins TRBV6-2 or TRBV6-3 to TRBJ1-1; possibly TRBD1 for D (6 bases). The V gene's germline CDR1 is MNHEY and CDR2 SVGEGT. The ends were cut back, 6 bases at V and 1 base at J, with 12 bases in the middle. This CDR3 has 14 residues. The CDR3, as DNA: TGTGCCAGCAGCGGACAGCTTAGGAACACTGAAGCTTTCTTT. Residues: CASSGQLRNTEAFF.

The chain carries TRBV18 and TRBJ2-7; TRBD1 aligns across 8 bases. CDR1 and CDR2 from the germline V gene are KGHSH and LQKENI. The V and J ends lost 6 bases and 5 bases, in that order; junction bases with no gene match: 3. The CDR3 sequence is 12 residues long. The CDR3 is CASSMDRDEQYV. The CDR3 coding sequence is TGTGCCAGCTCCATGGACAGGGACGAGCAGTACGTC.

The chain recombines TRBV7-2 with TRBJ2-1; a possible D gene is TRBD1 (5 bases). This CDR3 spans 13 amino acids. V was trimmed by 0 bases and J by 6 bases, leaving 6 bases between them. Germline V CDR1 and CDR2: SGHTA, FQGNSA. The CDR3 loop is CASSLAGVNEQFF. The CDR3 bases are TGTGCCAGCAGCTTAGCAGGGGTCAATGAGCAGTTCTTC.